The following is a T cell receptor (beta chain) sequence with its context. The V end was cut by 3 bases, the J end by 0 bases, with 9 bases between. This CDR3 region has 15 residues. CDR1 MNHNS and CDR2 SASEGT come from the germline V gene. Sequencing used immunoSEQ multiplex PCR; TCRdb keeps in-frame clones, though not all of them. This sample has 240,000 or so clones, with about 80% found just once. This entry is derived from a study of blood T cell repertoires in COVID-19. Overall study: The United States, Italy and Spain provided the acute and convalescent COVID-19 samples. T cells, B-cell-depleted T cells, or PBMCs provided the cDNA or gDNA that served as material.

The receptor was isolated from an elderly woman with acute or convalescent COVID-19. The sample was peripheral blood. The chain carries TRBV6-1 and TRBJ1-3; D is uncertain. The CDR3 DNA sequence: TGTGCCAGCAGTGAGGGAGGCTACTCTGGAAACACCATATATTTT. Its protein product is CASSEGGYSGNTIYF.